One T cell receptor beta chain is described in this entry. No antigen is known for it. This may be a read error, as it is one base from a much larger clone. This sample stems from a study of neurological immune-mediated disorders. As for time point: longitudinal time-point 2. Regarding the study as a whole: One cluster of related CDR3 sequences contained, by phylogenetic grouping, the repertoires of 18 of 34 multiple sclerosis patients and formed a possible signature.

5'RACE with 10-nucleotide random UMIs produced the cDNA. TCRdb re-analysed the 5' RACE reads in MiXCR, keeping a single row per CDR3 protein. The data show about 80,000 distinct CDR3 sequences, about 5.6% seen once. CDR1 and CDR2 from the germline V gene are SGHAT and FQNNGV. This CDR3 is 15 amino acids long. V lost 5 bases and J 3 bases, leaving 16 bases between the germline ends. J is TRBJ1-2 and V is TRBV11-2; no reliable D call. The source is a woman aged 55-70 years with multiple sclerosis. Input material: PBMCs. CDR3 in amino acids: CASSPRVRSYYGYTF. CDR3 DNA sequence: TGTGCCAGCAGCCCACGCGTCAGGTCGTACTATGGCTACACCTTC. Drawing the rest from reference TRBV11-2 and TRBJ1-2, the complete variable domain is EAGVAQSPRYKIIEKRQSVAFWCNPISGHATLYWYQQILGQGPKLLIQFQNNGVVDDSQLPKDRFSAERLKGVDSTLKIQPAKLEDSAVYLCASSPRVRSYYGYTFGSGTRLTVV.